A selection of T cell receptor beta chains follows, all from one sample in a study of T cell repertoires in cytomegalovirus infection. From the reads, TCRdb called clonotypes with MiXCR, one entry per CDR3 protein. Of about 400,000 distinct CDR3 sequences listed, roughly 18% are singletons. Specimen: PBMCs. These receptors were obtained from a human donor in good health (CMV status not recorded). Some clones in this sample may be carry-over from other donors' samples. Each CDR3 is given with its conserved first and last residue. Expanded clones are given a class, and other clones once, few, many or no size at all.

TRBV6-1,TRBJ1-5,few,CASTWRFNQPQHF
TRBV20-1,TRBJ2-5,few,CSASSPRGGGLLETQYF
TRBV27,TRBJ2-1,NA,CASSFRGSSYNEQFF
TRBV6-1,TRBJ1-1,many,CASSEGRRYLYTEAFF
TRBV7-2,TRBJ2-5,few,CASSFNTPGERETQYF
TRBV2,TRBJ2-7,NA,CASNLDRDSYEQYF
TRBV12-3/TRBV12-4,TRBJ1-3,NA,CASSLGSLSPTSRNTIYF
TRBV11-2,TRBJ2-7,many,CASSRGTEPPYEQYF
TRBV2,TRBJ2-5,few,CASRGVLQETQYF
TRBV18,TRBJ1-2,NA,CASSLHPTPQGNYGYTF